The sequence of this T cell receptor beta chain was determined in a study of OX40 agonist ivuxolimab in advanced cancers. Clones were read by immunoSEQ multiplex PCR, and TCRdb kept only the in-frame ones, dropping some. This repertoire shows roughly 70,000 clones, approximately 86% found once; its top ten account for under 3%. Patients who had autoimmune disease history or got systemic immunosuppression were left out. Blood samples were obtained at baseline, cycle 4 day 1, and cycle 7 day 1. Germline CDR1 is WSHSY and CDR2 is SAAADI. The V end was cut by 3 bases, the J end by 0 bases, with 6 bases between. This CDR3 has 14 amino acids.

The receptor comes from an adult with an advanced solid tumor such as melanoma, head and neck, liver or kidney cancer. Specimen: CD4+ or CD8+ T cells sorted from blood, collected in a trial of the OX40 agonist ivuxolimab. J is TRBJ1-5 and V is TRBV10-2; D not certain. The CDR3 loop is CASSEGNSNQPQHF. CDR3 DNA: TGCGCCAGCAGTGAAGGAAATAGCAATCAGCCCCAGCATTTT.